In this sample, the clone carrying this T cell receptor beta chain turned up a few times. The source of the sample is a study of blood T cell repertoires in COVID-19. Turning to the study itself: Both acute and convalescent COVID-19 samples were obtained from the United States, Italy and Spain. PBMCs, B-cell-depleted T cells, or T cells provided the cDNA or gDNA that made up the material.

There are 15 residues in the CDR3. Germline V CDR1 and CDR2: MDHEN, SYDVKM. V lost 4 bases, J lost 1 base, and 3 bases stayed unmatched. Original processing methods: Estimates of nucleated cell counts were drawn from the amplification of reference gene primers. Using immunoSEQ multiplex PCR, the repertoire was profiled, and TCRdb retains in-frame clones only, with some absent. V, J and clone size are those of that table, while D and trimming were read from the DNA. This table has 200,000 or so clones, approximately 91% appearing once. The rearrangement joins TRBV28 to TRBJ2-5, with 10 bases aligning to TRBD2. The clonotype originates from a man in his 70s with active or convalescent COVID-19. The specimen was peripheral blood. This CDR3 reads CASSSLAGAQETQYF. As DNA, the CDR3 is TGTGCCAGCAGTTCGCTAGCGGGGGCCCAAGAGACCCAGTACTTC.